This TCR beta chain was captured by sequencing in a study of control samples from healthy donors and cancer patients. Sequencing used immunoSEQ multiplex PCR; TCRdb keeps in-frame clones, though not all of them. This repertoire shows some 120,000 clones, 80% to 95% found once; its top ten account for 2% to 2.5%. What was sequenced was blood. This clonotype was sampled from a man aged 18 to 30 in good health.

The DNA for the CDR3 is TGTGCCAGCAGTTGGGGGGGTTCCGAAAGGAAGGAGCAGTTCTTC. Its translation is CASSWGGSERKEQFF. The chain links TRBV6-2 or TRBV6-3 to TRBJ2-1, with 7 bases fitting TRBD2. CDR3 length: 15 amino acids. Germline trimming cut 4 bases from V and 10 bases from J; bases unmatched to any gene: 13. Germline CDR1 and CDR2: MNHEY and SVGEGT.